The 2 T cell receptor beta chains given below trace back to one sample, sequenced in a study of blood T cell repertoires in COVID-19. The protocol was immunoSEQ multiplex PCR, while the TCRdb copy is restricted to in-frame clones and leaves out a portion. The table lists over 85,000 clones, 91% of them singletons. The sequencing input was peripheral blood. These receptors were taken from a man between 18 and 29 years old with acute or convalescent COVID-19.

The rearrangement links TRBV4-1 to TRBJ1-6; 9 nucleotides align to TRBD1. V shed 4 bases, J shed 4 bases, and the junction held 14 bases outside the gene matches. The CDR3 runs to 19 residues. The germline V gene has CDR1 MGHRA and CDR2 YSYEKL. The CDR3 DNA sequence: TGCGCCAGCAGCCCAGATAAGGGCACAGGGGGCTATTATAATTCACCCCTCCACTTT. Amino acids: CASSPDKGTGGYYNSPLHF.

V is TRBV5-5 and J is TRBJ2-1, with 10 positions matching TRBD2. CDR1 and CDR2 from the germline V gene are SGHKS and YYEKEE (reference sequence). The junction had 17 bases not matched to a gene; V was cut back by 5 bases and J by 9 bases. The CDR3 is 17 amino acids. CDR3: CASSLETGLAIWSEQFF. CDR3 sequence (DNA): TGTGCCAGCAGTCTCGAGACGGGACTAGCGATTTGGAGTGAGCAGTTCTTC.